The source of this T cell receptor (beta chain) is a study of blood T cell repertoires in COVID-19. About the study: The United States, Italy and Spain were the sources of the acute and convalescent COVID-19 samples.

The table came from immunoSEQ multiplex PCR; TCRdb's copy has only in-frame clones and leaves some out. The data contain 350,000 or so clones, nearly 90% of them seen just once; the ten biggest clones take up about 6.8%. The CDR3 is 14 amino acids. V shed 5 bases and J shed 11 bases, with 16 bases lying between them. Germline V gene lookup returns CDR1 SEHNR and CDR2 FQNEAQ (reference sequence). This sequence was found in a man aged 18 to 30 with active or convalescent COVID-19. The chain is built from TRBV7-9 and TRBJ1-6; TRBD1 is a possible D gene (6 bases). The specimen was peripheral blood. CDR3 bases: TGTGCCAGCAGCCAAACAGGGCAGGGGACACCCCTCCACTTT. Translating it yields CASSQTGQGTPLHF.